These 25 T cell receptor beta chains originate from one sample sequenced in a study of T cells in Graves' hyperthyroidism and ophthalmopathy. TCR beta CDR3 region amplification was performed from RNA transcripts. A set of HTBI primers served as the primers for a first-round RT-PCR of the TCR CDR3. TCRdb analysed the multiplex PCR reads with MiXCR anew, one entry per CDR3 protein. The sample records approximately 510,000 distinct CDR3 sequences, about 46% being singletons. The sample was peripheral blood or thyroid tissue (not recorded which). The receptors stem from an adult woman with Graves' disease, either hyperthyroidism or ophthalmopathy (not recorded which).

Ten or more counts support this clonotype. The V and J genes are TRBV29-1 and TRBJ1-2; tentatively, D is TRBD1 (6 bases). CDR3 size: 12 residues. Germline CDR1 is SQVTM and CDR2 is ANQGSEA. V was cut by 6 bases and J by 7 bases, with 15 bases left in between. CDR3 protein: CSVKDSDRGYTF. The DNA of the CDR3 is TGCAGCGTAAAGGACAGCGATCGTGGCTACACCTTC.

V is TRBV12-3 or TRBV12-4 and J is TRBJ1-1; 8 nucleotides agree with TRBD1. The ends lost 5 bases at V and 5 bases at J; junction bases unmatched: 10. The CDR3 covers 15 residues. This CDR3 is CASSPRRTGRTEAFF. CDR3 coding DNA: TGTGCCAGCAGTCCCCGCCGGACAGGGCGGACTGAAGCTTTCTTT.

The rearrangement joins TRBV29-1 to TRBJ2-7; 7 positions agree with TRBD1. Trimming at V came to 4 bases and at J to 2 bases, leaving 8 bases not matched to a gene. The germline CDR1 and CDR2 sequences are SQVTM and ANQGSEA. The CDR3 is made up of 14 amino acids. CDR3 in DNA: TGCAGCGTTGCACCGGGACAGAATGCCTACGAGCAGTACTTC. Its translation: CSVAPGQNAYEQYF.

The rearrangement links TRBV20-1 to TRBJ1-5; 8 nucleotides align to TRBD1. V was pared by 2 bases and J by 10 bases, with 7 bases of the junction left unmatched. The germline CDR1 and CDR2 sequences are DFQATT and SNEGSKA (reference sequence). CDR3 length: 13 amino acids. CDR3: CSARRTGSSPQHF. As DNA, the CDR3 is TGCAGTGCTAGACGGACAGGGAGCTCACCCCAGCATTTT.

This clonotype was detected only a few times. The chain has TRBV6-5 and TRBJ2-5; tentatively, D is TRBD2 (5 bases). Germline V gene data show CDR1 as MNHEY and CDR2 as SVGAGI. The CDR3 loop spans 13 amino acids. Trimming removed 6 bases at V and 5 bases at J, with 13 bases between. CDR3 protein: CASRDLPGETQYF. CDR3 DNA sequence: TGTGCCAGCAGGGACTTGCCTGGGGAGACCCAGTACTTC.

The chain carries TRBV19 and TRBJ2-2; D unclear. Trimming left V 1 base short and J 9 bases short, with 0 bases between. The germline CDR1 and CDR2 sequences are LNHDA and SQIVND (reference sequence). This CDR3 has 10 amino acids. The chain's CDR3 is CASSIGELFF. The CDR3 DNA sequence: TGTGCCAGTAGTATAGGGGAGCTGTTTTTT.

The V and J genes are TRBV10-3 and TRBJ2-5, with a weak D call TRBD1 (6 bases). Trimming left V 6 bases short and J 0 bases short, with 8 bases between. Looked up from germline, CDR1 is ENHRY and CDR2 is SYGVKD. This CDR3 region has 13 residues. CDR3 residues: CAISEGDQETQYF. The CDR3 DNA reads TGTGCCATCAGCGAGGGGGACCAAGAGACCCAGTACTTC.

About this clonotype: At one end, the junction sequence differs from germline, possibly due to a read error. The rearrangement joins TRBV7-6 to TRBJ1-5; D is undetermined. Germline assignment: CDR1 SGHVS and CDR2 FNYEAQ. The length of the CDR3 is 13 residues. CDR3 sequence: CASRQGLSQPQHF. CDR3 sequence (DNA): TGCGCCAGCAGACAAGGACTAAGCCAGCCCCAGCATTTT.

V usage is TRBV7-2 and J usage is TRBJ1-2, with 7 bases lining up with TRBD1. This CDR3 has 13 amino acids. The germline gives CDR1 SGHTA, CDR2 FQGNSA. V lost 5 bases, J lost 8 bases, and 8 bases stayed unmatched. The CDR3, as DNA: TGTGCCAGCAGCGAAGACAGGGACGGAGGCTACACCTTC. This sequence encodes CASSEDRDGGYTF.

This clonotype was seen only a few times. This chain connects TRBV27 to TRBJ1-2; D may be TRBD1 (5 bases). V was shortened by 2 bases and J by 4 bases, with 17 bases between the two germline ends. This CDR3 contains 16 residues. Germline V gives CDR1 MNHEY, CDR2 SMNVEV (reference sequence). The CDR3 region is CASSLSQGPTGYGYTF. The CDR3, as DNA: TGTGCCAGCAGTTTAAGTCAGGGTCCAACTGGCTATGGCTACACCTTC.

The chain recombines TRBV19 with TRBJ2-5; TRBD2 aligns across 13 bases. The CDR3 runs 16 residues. The J segment lost 5 bases and the V segment lost 3 bases, leaving 6 bases of the junction unmatched. Germline V gene data show CDR1 as LNHDA and CDR2 as SQIVND (reference sequence). This chain's CDR3 is CASSMTSGRILETQYF. In nucleotides, the CDR3 is TGTGCCAGTAGTATGACTAGCGGGAGGATTTTGGAGACCCAGTACTTC.

This clonotype was seen only a few times. The chain combines TRBV7-2 with TRBJ2-7; 8 positions match TRBD1. This CDR3 spans 16 amino acids. CDR1 and CDR2 from the germline V gene are SGHTA and FQGNSA. Losses at the gene ends were 6 bases for V and 2 bases for J; bases not matched to a gene: 12. CDR3 in amino acids: CASSPRPGQVTYEQYF. For the CDR3, the DNA is TGTGCCAGCAGTCCCCGACCGGGACAGGTCACCTACGAGCAGTACTTC.

With respect to this clonotype: At one boundary the junction diverges from the germline segment, which might be a read error. The chain has TRBV20-1 and TRBJ2-6, with D unresolved. The CDR3 is 12 residues long. The germline CDR1 and CDR2 sequences are DFQATT and SNEGSKA (reference sequence). CDR3: CSVNRLANTEAF. CDR3 bases: TGCAGTGTCAACCGGCTGGCCAACACTGAAGCTTTC.

This sequence joins TRBV2 and TRBJ1-4, with a weak D call TRBD1 (6 bases). V shed 2 bases and J shed 3 bases, with 13 bases lying between them. CDR1 and CDR2 from the germline V gene are SNHLY and FYNNEI. The CDR3 length is 16 residues. CDR3 sequence (DNA): TGTGCCAGCAGTGAAAGGTGGGACACCCCTAATGAAAAACTGTTTTTT. Amino acids: CASSERWDTPNEKLFF.

This clonotype turned up a few times. The chain has TRBV10-3 and TRBJ1-5, with D possibly being TRBD1 (6 bases). The CDR3 spans 13 residues. The V gene lost 6 bases and the J gene lost 3 bases, with 9 bases spanning the gap. Germline-derived CDR1 and CDR2 are ENHRY and SYGVKD. DNA of the CDR3: TGTGCCATCAGGGACAGTTCCAATCAGCCCCAGCATTTT. Protein sequence: CAIRDSSNQPQHF.

The chain is built from TRBV5-1 and TRBJ2-6; 12 nucleotides match TRBD1. The junction had 5 bases not matched to a gene; V was cut back by 5 bases and J by 11 bases. CDR3 length: 14 amino acids. Germline V lookup: CDR1 SGHRS, CDR2 YFSETQ. In DNA form, the CDR3 reads TGCGCCAGCAGTCCCGGGACAGGGGGCTACGTCCTGACTTTC. Amino acid sequence: CASSPGTGGYVLTF.

This clonotype was found a few times. The chain combines TRBV29-1 with TRBJ1-2; 7 bases line up with TRBD1. V lost 6 bases to trimming and J lost 5 bases; unmatched junction nucleotides: 3. Germline V gene sequence: CDR1 SQVTM, CDR2 ANQGSEA. The CDR3 is 11 amino acids. The CDR3 region is CSVKQGYGYTF. The DNA of the CDR3 is TGCAGCGTCAAACAGGGGTATGGCTACACCTTC.

The chain joins TRBV29-1 to TRBJ2-7; D unresolved. Between the trimmed V and J ends, which lost 3 bases and 3 bases, there was a span of 6 bases. The CDR3 sequence is 11 residues long. Germline V gene sequence: CDR1 SQVTM, CDR2 ANQGSEA. Written as DNA, the CDR3 is TGCAGCGTTGAGTACAACTACGAGCAGTACTTC. It specifies CSVEYNYEQYF.

This sequence joins TRBV9 and TRBJ1-1; TRBD1 might be the D (5 bases). Trimming removed 0 bases at V and 5 bases at J, with 11 bases between. The CDR3 length is 14 residues. Germline CDR1 and CDR2: SGDLS and YYNGEE. This chain's CDR3 is CASSVADRKTEAFF. Written as DNA, the CDR3 is TGTGCCAGCAGCGTAGCCGACAGAAAGACTGAAGCTTTCTTT.

This clonotype was seen ten or more times. This chain uses TRBV20-1 with TRBJ2-5; tentatively, D is TRBD1 (5 bases). V shed 0 bases and J shed 5 bases, with 19 bases lying between them. CDR3 size: 16 residues. The V gene's germline CDR1 is DFQATT and CDR2 SNEGSKA (reference sequence). The CDR3 is CSARDLQGRPRETQYF. The CDR3 DNA sequence: TGCAGTGCTAGAGATCTCCAGGGCCGACCGCGGGAGACCCAGTACTTC.

This clonotype was detected ten times or more. The J gene is TRBJ2-5, the V gene TRBV4-2; possibly TRBD2 for D (5 bases). Trimming pared 0 bases from V and 3 bases from J, leaving 8 bases between. Looked up from germline, CDR1 is LGHNA and CDR2 is YNFKEQ. The CDR3 totals 14 residues. The CDR3 nucleotides are TGTGCCAGCAGCCAAGATCTGAGGGAAGAGACCCAGTACTTC. Protein product: CASSQDLREETQYF.

This clonotype was found many times. The chain carries TRBV7-3 and TRBJ2-7, with D tentatively TRBD1 or TRBD2 (5 bases each). This CDR3 comprises 15 residues. The ends were cut back, 5 bases at V and 2 bases at J, with 16 bases in the middle. The germline V gene encodes CDR1 SGHTA and CDR2 FQGTGA. As DNA, the CDR3 is TGTGCCAGCAGCGCGTATACTAGGGGAACCTACGAGCAGTACTTC. Protein sequence: CASSAYTRGTYEQYF.

As regards this clonotype: One base away lies a much larger clone, so this may be a sequencing read error. The chain joins TRBV5-1 to TRBJ2-2, with no clear D. There are 14 residues in the CDR3. V dropped 3 bases and J dropped 3 bases, with 9 bases sitting between them. In germline, CDR1 is SGHRS, CDR2 YFSETQ. CDR3 in amino acids: CASSSSTDTGELFF. CDR3 nucleotides: TGCGCCAGCAGCTCGAGCACAGACACCGGGGAGCTGTTTTTT.

As regards this clonotype: The junction departs from the called germline gene at one end, perhaps through a read error. The gene calls are TRBV7-6 and TRBJ2-6, with 7 bases that match TRBD1. The germline CDR1 and CDR2 sequences are SGHVS and FNYEAQ. The CDR3 runs 14 residues. CDR3 residues: CASSRRGQIDTEAF. CDR3 sequence (DNA): TGTGCCAGCAGTAGACGGGGACAGATCGACACTGAAGCTTTC.

V and J are TRBV10-2 and TRBJ1-2; D unclear. The CDR3 runs 12 residues. Trimming stripped 3 bases from V and 8 bases from J, with 10 bases between. Germline V lookup: CDR1 WSHSY, CDR2 SAAADI. The chain's CDR3 is CASSDRVQGYTF. The CDR3 DNA sequence: TGCGCCAGCAGTGATAGGGTGCAAGGCTACACCTTC.